What follows describes a single TCR beta chain. Its cognate antigen is unknown. The record originates from a study of post-analysis software for immune sequencing data. Study-wide context: Clinical courses comprised relapsing-remitting, secondary progressive and progressive-relapsing multiple sclerosis.

The library was made from cDNA and included unique molecular identifiers. Each CDR3 protein is one row after TCRdb ran MiXCR on the PCR reads. The data contain about half a million distinct CDR3 sequences, around 31% of them seen just once; the ten biggest clones take up about 5.6%. Findings of the study overall: Compared with controls, patients showed significantly lower normalized Chao1 diversity. Pronounced co-clustering by F measure was evident among identically batched samples. A handful of TRBV segments were more frequent in patients than controls; TRBV5-6, TRBV5-1 and TRBV20-1 belonged to this group.

CDR1 is LGHDT, CDR2 YNNKEL, per germline (reference sequence). Trimming left V 0 bases short and J 4 bases short, with 9 bases between. The CDR3 length is 14 residues. The chain recombines TRBV3-1 with TRBJ2-5; tentatively, D is TRBD2 (5 bases). This TCR was sampled from a girl aged 2-17 years with multiple sclerosis. Material for sequencing was blood. The CDR3, as DNA: TGTGCCAGCAGCCAAGATCAACGGGGAGAGACCCAGTACTTC. Translation: CASSQDQRGETQYF.